A selection of T cell receptor beta chains follows, all from one sample in a study of blood T cell repertoires in COVID-19. The table came from immunoSEQ multiplex PCR; TCRdb's copy has only in-frame clones and leaves some out. The sample includes under 300,000 clones, 86% of them seen just once. The sequencing sample was made of peripheral blood. The receptors derive from a young man who had recovered from COVID-19. The CDR3 runs from the conserved cysteine through the conserved F or W. D genes are given only for firm matches. Clone size is stated in some rows and not others, as once, few, many or a class when expanded.

>-|TRBV6-2/TRBV6-3|TRBJ2-5|TRBD1
CASSLPINLLGGRETQYF
TGTGCCAGCAGTCTCCCAATCAACCTCCTAGGGGGCAGAGAGACCCAGTACTTC
>few|TRBV18|TRBJ1-6|TRBD1
CASSPIRDRDSPLHF
TGTGCCAGCTCACCTATCCGGGACAGGGATTCACCCCTCCACTTT
>-|TRBV3-1/TRBV3-2|TRBJ1-2|-
CASSQDPRIYGYTF
TGTGCCAGCAGCCAAGATCCTAGGATATATGGCTACACCTTC
>-|TRBV7-9|TRBJ2-1|-
CASSPKQGGNEQFF
TGTGCCAGCAGCCCGAAGCAGGGGGGCAATGAGCAGTTCTTC
>-|TRBV24-1|TRBJ2-7|-
CATSDLRGYEQYF
TGTGCCACCAGTGATTTGCGAGGCTACGAGCAGTACTTC
>-|TRBV5-1|TRBJ2-2|-
CASSSRGALGGGELFF
TGCGCCAGCAGTTCCCGGGGGGCCCTCGGCGGCGGGGAGCTGTTTTTT
>-|TRBV19|TRBJ1-2|-
CASSIRTMGGHGYTF
TGTGCCAGTAGTATTCGGACCATGGGAGGGCATGGCTACACCTTC
>-|TRBV18|TRBJ2-7|-
CASSPIGLTEGFHYEQYF
TGTGCCAGCTCACCCATAGGTTTAACGGAGGGTTTCCACTACGAGCAGTACTTC
>-|TRBV7-9|TRBJ2-3|-
CASRDTGSDTQYF
TGTGCCAGCAGGGACACAGGGTCCGATACGCAGTATTTT
>-|TRBV19|TRBJ2-7|TRBD1
CASSIGTAISYEQYF
TGTGCCAGTAGTATTGGGACAGCCATCTCCTACGAGCAGTACTTC
>-|TRBV5-1|TRBJ1-4|TRBD1
CASSPGDRGRANEKLFF
TGCGCCAGCAGCCCGGGGGACAGGGGTAGGGCTAATGAAAAACTGTTTTTT
>-|TRBV19|TRBJ1-4|-
CASSRQGQWGEKLFF
TGTGCCAGTAGTAGGCAGGGGCAATGGGGTGAAAAACTGTTTTTT
>-|TRBV19|TRBJ1-6|-
CASTGEVNSPLHF
TGTGCCAGTACGGGAGAAGTTAATTCACCCCTCCACTTT
>-|TRBV6-5|TRBJ2-3|TRBD1
CASGRQGAGTDTQYF
TGTGCCAGCGGGCGACAGGGGGCAGGCACAGATACGCAGTATTTT
>once|TRBV2|TRBJ2-1|-
CASGAAILYNEQFF
TGTGCCAGCGGGGCGGCGATCCTTTACAATGAGCAGTTCTTC
>-|TRBV11-3|TRBJ1-1|TRBD1
CASSPGGFTEAFF
TGTGCCAGCAGCCCAGGGGGGTTCACTGAAGCTTTCTTT
>-|TRBV11-2|TRBJ1-1|-
CASSLAGFGAFF
TGTGCCAGCAGCTTAGCCGGGTTCGGAGCTTTCTTT
>-|TRBV27|TRBJ2-3|-
CASSLAVGTDTQYF
TGTGCCAGCAGTTTAGCGGTTGGCACAGATACGCAGTATTTT
>-|TRBV20-1|TRBJ2-1|-
CSARQIEQFF
TGCAGTGCTAGACAGATTGAGCAGTTCTTC
>-|TRBV29-1|TRBJ1-3|TRBD1
CSGGQGRGNTIYF
TGCAGCGGCGGACAGGGGAGAGGAAACACCATATATTTT
>-|TRBV2|TRBJ1-5|TRBD1
CASRRDRFRGQPQHF
TGTGCCAGCAGGCGGGACAGGTTCCGGGGTCAGCCCCAGCATTTT
>-|TRBV7-6|TRBJ2-7|TRBD2
CASSLARTSGDVYEQYF
TGTGCCAGCAGCTTAGCCCGGACTAGCGGGGACGTCTACGAGCAGTACTTC
>-|TRBV19|TRBJ2-7|TRBD1
CASSRTGGSYEQYF
TGTGCCAGTAGTAGGACAGGGGGATCCTACGAGCAGTACTTC
>few|TRBV9|TRBJ1-5|TRBD1
CASSVKGAQGNQPQHF
TGTGCCAGCAGCGTAAAGGGGGCTCAGGGCAATCAGCCCCAGCATTTT
>-|TRBV6-5|TRBJ1-2|TRBD1
CASSQQGLYGYTF
TGTGCCAGCAGTCAACAGGGGCTCTATGGCTACACCTTC
>-|TRBV5-5|TRBJ2-5|-
CASSLGGFRGTQYF
TGTGCCAGCAGCTTGGGAGGGTTTCGGGGGACCCAGTACTTC
>-|TRBV2|TRBJ2-6|-
CASSRAGPGANVLTF
TGTGCCAGCTCTCGAGCAGGTCCTGGGGCCAACGTCCTGACTTTC
>-|TRBV12-5|TRBJ1-2|-
CASGPGHNYGYTF
TGTGCTAGTGGTCCGGGACACAATTATGGCTACACCTTC
>few|TRBV7-9|TRBJ1-1|TRBD1
CASILTGTDAAAFF
TGTGCCAGCATTCTAACGGGGACAGACGCCGCGGCTTTCTTT
>once|TRBV19|TRBJ2-1|TRBD1
CASSMGARGDRVVF
TGTGCCAGTAGTATGGGAGCACGGGGGGACAGGGTGGTCTTC
>-|TRBV29-1|TRBJ2-7|TRBD1
CSVVRGTGGNEQYF
TGCAGCGTCGTTCGCGGGACAGGGGGAAACGAGCAGTACTTC
>-|TRBV4-3|TRBJ1-1|TRBD1
CASSPQGQGLTEAFF
TGCGCCAGCAGCCCTCAAGGACAGGGGTTGACTGAAGCTTTCTTT
>-|TRBV7-9|TRBJ2-1|TRBD2
CASIPLGIAGDNEQFF
TGTGCCAGCATTCCCCTAGGAATAGCGGGGGACAATGAGCAGTTCTTC
>-|TRBV23-1|TRBJ1-5|TRBD1
CASSSGQVNQPQHF
TGCGCCAGCAGTTCCGGACAGGTCAATCAGCCCCAGCATTTT
>-|TRBV7-8|TRBJ2-2|-
CASSARGAPYGELFF
TGTGCCAGCAGCGCCCGTGGGGCCCCCTACGGGGAGCTGTTTTTT
>-|TRBV27|TRBJ1-5|-
CASSIIGVNQPQHF
TGTGCCAGCTCGATAATAGGAGTAAATCAGCCCCAGCATTTT
>-|TRBV5-1|TRBJ1-4|TRBD1
CASSDRDRANEKLFF
TGCGCCAGCAGCGACCGGGACAGGGCGAATGAAAAACTGTTTTTT
>-|TRBV6-5|TRBJ1-3|-
CASSLRGNTIYF
TGTGCCAGCAGCCTCAGGGGAAACACCATATATTTT
>-|TRBV3-1/TRBV3-2|TRBJ1-2|TRBD1
CASSQRRGTVNYGYTF
TGTGCCAGCAGCCAAAGGCGAGGGACAGTTAACTATGGCTACACCTTC
>-|TRBV5-4|TRBJ1-2|TRBD1
CASSWDREGYTF
TGTGCCAGCAGCTGGGACAGGGAGGGCTACACCTTC
>few|TRBV19|TRBJ1-2|TRBD1
CASRRTGPSAYGYTF
TGTGCCAGTCGGAGGACAGGGCCCTCGGCCTATGGCTACACCTTC
>-|TRBV5-1|TRBJ1-2|TRBD1
CASSPRQGADYGYTF
TGCGCCAGCAGCCCCCGACAGGGGGCGGACTATGGCTACACCTTC